These 18 T cell receptor beta chains were sequenced from one sample in a study of blood T cell repertoires in COVID-19. Sequencing used immunoSEQ multiplex PCR; TCRdb keeps in-frame clones, though not all of them. The data hold 150,000 to 200,000 clones, with about 85% observed a single time. Sequences were obtained from peripheral blood. The receptors were gathered from a man aged 65 to 85 who had recovered from COVID-19.

This rearrangement joins TRBV6-5 to TRBJ2-7, with D perhaps matching TRBD2 (7 bases). The V and J ends lost 0 bases and 3 bases respectively, with 15 bases between them. Germline V gene data show CDR1 as MNHEY and CDR2 as SVGAGI. The CDR3 totals 16 residues. The CDR3 spells CASSYSRGALGYEQYF. The CDR3 bases are TGTGCCAGCAGTTACTCTCGGGGGGCGCTTGGCTACGAGCAGTACTTC.

J is TRBJ2-7 and V is TRBV6-5; 7 positions agree with TRBD2. CDR1 and CDR2 (germline): MNHEY, SVGAGI. The CDR3 runs 14 residues. J gave up 1 base and V 6 bases, and 6 bases lay outside the gene matches. In DNA form, the CDR3 reads TGTGCCAGCAGCCCCGGGGGAGGGTCCTACGAGCAGTACTTC. It translates to CASSPGGGSYEQYF.

This chain joins TRBV9 and TRBJ2-2; weak D call: TRBD2 (6 bases). Germline loops: CDR1 SGDLS, CDR2 YYNGEE. The CDR3 totals 15 residues. V shed 5 bases and J shed 6 bases, with 17 bases lying between them. The CDR3 nucleotides read TGTGCCAGCAGTCCAAGAGGAACTAGCCCCGGGGAGCTGTTTTTT. Its translation is CASSPRGTSPGELFF.

The V call is TRBV11-2, the J call TRBJ2-1; possibly TRBD1 for D (6 bases). Trimming cost V 3 bases and J 5 bases, with 11 bases left between them. Germline lookup yields CDR1 SGHAT and CDR2 FQNNGV. The CDR3 contains 14 residues. CDR3 sequence: CASSFLTGDNEQFF. CDR3 sequence (DNA): TGTGCCAGCAGCTTCTTGACAGGAGACAATGAGCAGTTCTTC.

This sequence joins TRBV28 and TRBJ1-1; D unclear. Germline values: CDR1 MDHEN, CDR2 SYDVKM. The length of the CDR3 is 13 residues. Trimming pared 3 bases from V and 3 bases from J, leaving 8 bases between. Here the CDR3 reads CASSFAGYTEAFF. As DNA, the CDR3 is TGTGCCAGCAGTTTTGCGGGTTACACTGAAGCTTTCTTT. The full variable domain, completed using reference TRBV28 and TRBJ1-1, is DVKVTQSSRYLVKRTGEKVFLECVQDMDHENMFWYRQDPGLGLRLIYFSYDVKMKEKGDIPEGYSVSREKKERFSLILESASTNQTSMYLCASSFAGYTEAFFGQGTRLTVV.

The chain combines TRBV5-1 with TRBJ1-2; 10 positions agree with TRBD1. Germline V gene sequence: CDR1 SGHRS, CDR2 YFSETQ. V lost 4 bases to trimming and J lost 5 bases; unmatched junction nucleotides: 5. This CDR3 is 14 amino acids long. The CDR3 DNA reads as TGCGCCAGCAGCGAGACAGGGGGCTCTTATGGCTACACCTTC. It translates to CASSETGGSYGYTF. The variable domain in full, with the rest retrieved from reference TRBV5-1 and TRBJ1-2, is KAGVTQTPRYLIKTRGQQVTLSCSPISGHRSVSWYQQTPGQGLQFLFEYFSETQRNKGNFPGRFSGRQFSNSRSEMNVSTLELGDSALYLCASSETGGSYGYTFGSGTRLTVV.

The chain joins TRBV10-3 to TRBJ2-7; no firm D call. Germline loops: CDR1 ENHRY, CDR2 SYGVKD. The V end lost 4 bases, the J end lost 3 bases, and 10 bases lay between the germline ends. The CDR3 has 13 residues. The CDR3 loop is CAISVRLSYEQYF. CDR3 sequence (DNA): TGTGCCATCAGTGTGCGGCTAAGCTACGAGCAGTACTTC.

The count of this clone is one. One end of the junction does not line up with germline, which may come from a read error. The rearrangement joins TRBV12-3 or TRBV12-4 to TRBJ2-5, with a possible D match to TRBD2 (6 bases). The CDR3 contains 12 residues. The CDR3 loop reads CASSFQRESQYF. As DNA, the CDR3 is TGTGCCAGCAGTTTCCAACGGGAGAGCCAGTACTTC.

The count of this clone is one. V and J are TRBV7-9 and TRBJ1-2; tentatively, D is TRBD1 (6 bases). This CDR3 has 13 residues. The germline V gene has CDR1 SEHNR and CDR2 FQNEAQ (reference sequence). V was pared by 3 bases and J by 6 bases, with 11 bases between. The CDR3 spells CASSFTGQNGYTF. DNA of the CDR3: TGTGCCAGCAGCTTTACAGGGCAGAATGGCTACACCTTC.

The V call is TRBV19, the J call TRBJ1-5; the D is unclear. Trimming took 3 bases from V and 6 from J, leaving 12 bases between them. The CDR3 loop spans 14 amino acids. The germline gives CDR1 LNHDA, CDR2 SQIVND (reference sequence). Here the CDR3 reads CASSMAREGQPQHF. In nucleotides, the CDR3 is TGTGCCAGTAGTATGGCAAGGGAGGGTCAGCCCCAGCATTTT.

The genes are TRBV5-5 and TRBJ2-5, with D possibly matching TRBD2 (5 bases). The V gene's germline CDR1 is SGHKS and CDR2 YYEKEE (reference sequence). V was trimmed by 4 bases and J by 0 bases, leaving 10 bases between them. This CDR3 has 14 residues. CDR3 protein: CASSRTPYQETQYF. The CDR3 DNA follows: TGTGCCAGCAGCAGGACTCCGTACCAAGAGACCCAGTACTTC.

This clone has just one count. The chain links TRBV10-2 to TRBJ2-1; TRBD2 aligns across 7 bases. CDR3 size: 14 residues. Germline V gene sequence: CDR1 WSHSY, CDR2 SAAADI. The V segment lost 4 bases and the J segment 4 bases; nucleotides outside the gene matches: 4. This chain's CDR3 is CASSGLAEYNEQFF. CDR3 in DNA: TGCGCCAGCAGTGGACTAGCCGAGTACAATGAGCAGTTCTTC.

This clone was found many times. V gene TRBV4-1 combines with J gene TRBJ2-7; a weak D match, TRBD1 (6 bases). From germline, CDR1 is MGHRA and CDR2 YSYEKL. The CDR3 contains 16 residues. Trimming shortened V by 0 bases and J by 3 bases, and 15 bases separated the two germline ends. The CDR3 loop is CASSQEGAGVIYEQYF. The CDR3 coding sequence is TGCGCCAGCAGCCAAGAAGGGGCAGGGGTCATCTACGAGCAGTACTTC.

The chain links TRBV11-3 to TRBJ2-2, with D perhaps TRBD2 (7 bases). Between the trimmed V and J ends, which lost 5 bases and 3 bases, there was a span of 10 bases. CDR3 length: 14 amino acids. The germline gives CDR1 SGHNT, CDR2 YENEEA. DNA of the CDR3: TGTGCCAGCAGCCGAGGGGGGGACACCGGGGAGCTGTTTTTT. This gives the protein CASSRGGDTGELFF.

The gene calls are TRBV18 and TRBJ2-2; TRBD1 agrees at 9 bases. CDR1 and CDR2 (germline): KGHSH, LQKENI. This CDR3 contains 16 residues. Trimming removed 3 bases from V and 4 bases from J; junction bases left unmatched: 6. The DNA of the CDR3 is TGTGCCAGCTCACCCGGGACAGGGAGTCGCACCGGGGAGCTGTTTTTT. Translated, it gives CASSPGTGSRTGELFF.

V usage is TRBV16 and J usage is TRBJ2-7; 7 bases are shared with TRBD2. Germline V CDR1 and CDR2: KGHSY, FQNENV. The CDR3 sequence is 12 residues long. Unmatched junction bases numbered 0, after V lost 3 bases and J lost 4 bases. Here the CDR3 DNA reads TGTGCCAGCAGCCAGGGAGGGTACGAGCAGTACTTC. This codes for CASSQGGYEQYF.

V usage is TRBV2 and J usage is TRBJ1-5; no reliable D call. Trimming pared 7 bases from V and 2 bases from J, leaving 9 bases between. This CDR3 contains 13 residues. Per the germline V gene, CDR1 is SNHLY and CDR2 is FYNNEI. CDR3: CASTIMGNQPQHF. The DNA of the CDR3 is TGTGCCAGCACTATTATGGGCAATCAGCCCCAGCATTTT.

The J gene is TRBJ2-7, the V gene TRBV5-1; no clear D gene. Looked up from germline, CDR1 is SGHRS and CDR2 is YFSETQ. The CDR3 sequence is 13 residues long. The germline V and J ends were trimmed by 3 bases and 4 bases, with 11 bases remaining between them. CDR3 region: CASSYLVGYEQYF. As DNA, the CDR3 is TGCGCCAGCAGCTACCTGGTCGGGTACGAGCAGTACTTC.